This T cell receptor (beta chain) was recorded in a study of graft-versus-host responses after intestinal transplantation. Study information: Every recipient underwent anti-thymocyte globulin induction, then tacrolimus and steroids for approximately three years. Study-wide results and limits: Within allografts, high graft-versus-host to host-versus-graft clonal ratios were seen among patients with graft-donor T cell macrochimerism. Analysis identified GvH clones in recipient marrow, with some appearing first in ileum or blood. Declining HvG levels early post-transplant were linked to peak circulating GvH clone levels.

Comments on this clone: Its antigen is not identified.

Time point noted: postoperative day 105 after intestinal transplantation (dayNNNN = postoperative day). Graft tissue processing released intraepithelial and lamina propria lymphocytes. The protocol was immunoSEQ multiplex PCR, while the TCRdb copy is restricted to in-frame clones and leaves out a portion. The sample consists of just over 4,000 clones, 75% to 90% of them appearing once. This clonotype originated in a human patient who received an intestinal transplant, so some T cells may come from the graft donor. This sample comprised ileum tissue, obtained 105 days after intestinal transplantation.

The CDR3 loop is CASSPIVVPSYEQYF. The DNA of the CDR3 is TGTGCCAGCAGTCCCATTGTGGTTCCCTCCTACGAGCAGTACTTC. The chain recombines TRBV13 with TRBJ2-7; no definite D call. With 6 bases removed from V and 0 bases from J, the gap between germline ends came to 15 bases. The CDR3 totals 15 residues. Germline CDR1 reads PRHDT; CDR2 reads FYEKMQ (reference sequence).